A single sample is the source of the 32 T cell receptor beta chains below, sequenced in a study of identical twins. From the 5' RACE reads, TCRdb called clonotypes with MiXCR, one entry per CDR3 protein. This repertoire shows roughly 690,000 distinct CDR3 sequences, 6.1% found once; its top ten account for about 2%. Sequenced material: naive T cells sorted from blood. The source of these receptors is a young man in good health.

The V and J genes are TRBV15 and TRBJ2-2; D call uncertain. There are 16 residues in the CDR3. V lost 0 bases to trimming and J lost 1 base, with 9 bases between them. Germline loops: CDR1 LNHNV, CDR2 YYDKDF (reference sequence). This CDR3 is CATSRDFAVNTGELFF. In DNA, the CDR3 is TGTGCCACCAGCAGAGATTTTGCGGTGAACACCGGGGAGCTGTTTTTT.

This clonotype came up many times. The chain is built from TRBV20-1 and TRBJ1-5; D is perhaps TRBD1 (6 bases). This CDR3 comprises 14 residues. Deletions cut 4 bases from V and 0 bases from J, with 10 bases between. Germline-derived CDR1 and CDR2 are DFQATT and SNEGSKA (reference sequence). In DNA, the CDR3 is TGCAGTGCTATCGACAGGCGTAGCAATCAGCCCCAGCATTTT. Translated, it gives CSAIDRRSNQPQHF.

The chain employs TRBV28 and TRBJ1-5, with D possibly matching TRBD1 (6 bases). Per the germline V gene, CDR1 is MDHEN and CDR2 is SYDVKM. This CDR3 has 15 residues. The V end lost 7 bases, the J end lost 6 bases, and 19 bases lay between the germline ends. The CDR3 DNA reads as TGTGCCAGCACGGCGCCCGGGGGGCGCGTTCAGCCCCAGCATTTT. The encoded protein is CASTAPGGRVQPQHF. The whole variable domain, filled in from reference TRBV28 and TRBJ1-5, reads DVKVTQSSRYLVKRTGEKVFLECVQDMDHENMFWYRQDPGLGLRLIYFSYDVKMKEKGDIPEGYSVSREKKERFSLILESASTNQTSMYLCASTAPGGRVQPQHFGDGTRLSIL.

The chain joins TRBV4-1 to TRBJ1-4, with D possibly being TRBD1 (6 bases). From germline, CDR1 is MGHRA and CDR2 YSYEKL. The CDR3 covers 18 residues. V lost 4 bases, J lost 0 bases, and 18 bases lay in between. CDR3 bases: TGCGCCAGCAGCCGAACTCCGGGACACCTTGCAACTAATGAAAAACTGTTTTTT. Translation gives CASSRTPGHLATNEKLFF.

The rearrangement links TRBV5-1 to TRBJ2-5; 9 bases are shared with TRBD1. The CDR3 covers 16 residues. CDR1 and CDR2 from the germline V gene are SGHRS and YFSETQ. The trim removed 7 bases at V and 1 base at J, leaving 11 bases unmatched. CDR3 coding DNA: TGCGCCAGCGCCATACCGCCGACAGGGGGCCAAGAGACCCAGTACTTC. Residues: CASAIPPTGGQETQYF.

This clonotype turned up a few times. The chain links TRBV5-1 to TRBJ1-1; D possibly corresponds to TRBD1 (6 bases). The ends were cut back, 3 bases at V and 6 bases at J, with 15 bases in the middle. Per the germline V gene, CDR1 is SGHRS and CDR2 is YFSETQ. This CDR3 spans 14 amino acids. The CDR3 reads CASSSTAGVPEAFF. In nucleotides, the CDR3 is TGCGCCAGCAGCTCGACGGCAGGGGTGCCTGAAGCTTTCTTT.

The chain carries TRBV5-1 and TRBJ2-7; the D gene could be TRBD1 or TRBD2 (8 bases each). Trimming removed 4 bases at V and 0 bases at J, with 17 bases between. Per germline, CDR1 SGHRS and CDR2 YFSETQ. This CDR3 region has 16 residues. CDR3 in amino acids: CASSAGGQVSSYEQYF. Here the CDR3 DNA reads TGCGCCAGCAGCGCGGGGGGACAGGTGAGCTCCTACGAGCAGTACTTC.

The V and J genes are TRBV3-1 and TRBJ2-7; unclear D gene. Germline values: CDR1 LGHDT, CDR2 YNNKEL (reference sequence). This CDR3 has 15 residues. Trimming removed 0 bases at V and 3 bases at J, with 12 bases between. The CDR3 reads CASSQDVSSFYEQYV. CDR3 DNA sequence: TGTGCCAGCAGCCAAGATGTCAGTTCATTCTACGAGCAGTACGTC.

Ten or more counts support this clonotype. CDR3 residues: CAISESTVGTQQYV. DNA for the CDR3: TGTGCCATCAGTGAGTCAACGGTGGGTACCCAGCAGTACGTC. The chain employs TRBV10-3 and TRBJ2-7, with D uncertain. The CDR3 sequence is 14 residues long. The V end lost 0 bases, the J end lost 8 bases, and 14 bases lay between the germline ends. The germline V gene has CDR1 ENHRY and CDR2 SYGVKD.

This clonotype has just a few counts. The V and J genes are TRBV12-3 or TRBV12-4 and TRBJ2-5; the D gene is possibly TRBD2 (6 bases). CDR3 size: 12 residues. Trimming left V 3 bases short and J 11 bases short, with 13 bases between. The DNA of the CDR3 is TGTGCCAGCAGTTTGGATCCGCTAGCGCAGTACTTC. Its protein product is CASSLDPLAQYF.

CDR3 nucleotides: TGTGCCAGCAGTTATCCCGGGACTAGCGGCGAAGATACGCAGTATTTT. Its protein product is CASSYPGTSGEDTQYF. The chain has TRBV5-5 and TRBJ2-3, with 11 nucleotides matching TRBD2. CDR1 and CDR2 from the germline V gene are SGHKS and YYEKEE (reference sequence). The CDR3 extends over 16 amino acids. Germline trimming cut 5 bases from V and 5 bases from J; bases unmatched to any gene: 10.

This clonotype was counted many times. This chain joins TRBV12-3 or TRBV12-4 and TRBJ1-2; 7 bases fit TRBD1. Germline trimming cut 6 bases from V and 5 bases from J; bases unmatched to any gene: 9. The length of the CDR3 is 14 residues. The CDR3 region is CASSIDRVGYGYTF. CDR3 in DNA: TGTGCCAGCAGCATAGACAGGGTGGGATATGGCTACACCTTC.

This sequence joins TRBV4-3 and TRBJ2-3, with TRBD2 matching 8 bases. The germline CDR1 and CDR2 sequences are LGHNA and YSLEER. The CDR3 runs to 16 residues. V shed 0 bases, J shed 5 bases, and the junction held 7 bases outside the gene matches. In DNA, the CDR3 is TGCGCCAGCAGCCAAGAAGTTAGCGGGAATGGAGATACGCAGTATTTT. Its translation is CASSQEVSGNGDTQYF.

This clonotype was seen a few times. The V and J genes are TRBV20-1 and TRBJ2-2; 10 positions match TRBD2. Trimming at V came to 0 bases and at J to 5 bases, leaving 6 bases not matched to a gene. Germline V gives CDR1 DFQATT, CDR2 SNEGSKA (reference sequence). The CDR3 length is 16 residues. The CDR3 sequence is CSARDDSGRATGELFF. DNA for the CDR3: TGCAGTGCTAGAGATGACAGCGGGAGGGCGACCGGGGAGCTGTTTTTT.

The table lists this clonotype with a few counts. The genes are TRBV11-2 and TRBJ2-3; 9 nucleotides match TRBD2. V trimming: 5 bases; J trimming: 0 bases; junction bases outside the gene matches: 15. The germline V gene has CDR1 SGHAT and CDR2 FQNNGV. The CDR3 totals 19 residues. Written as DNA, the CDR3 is TGTGCCAGCAGCGCCCAGGCCTTAGCGGGAGTACCTAGCACAGATACGCAGTATTTT. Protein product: CASSAQALAGVPSTDTQYF.

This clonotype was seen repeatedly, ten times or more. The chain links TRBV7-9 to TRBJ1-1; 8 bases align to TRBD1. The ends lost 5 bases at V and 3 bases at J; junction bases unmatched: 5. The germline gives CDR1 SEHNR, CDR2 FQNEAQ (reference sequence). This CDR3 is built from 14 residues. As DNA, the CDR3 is TGTGCCAGCAGCCGACAGGGGAAGGACACTGAAGCTTTCTTT. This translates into CASSRQGKDTEAFF. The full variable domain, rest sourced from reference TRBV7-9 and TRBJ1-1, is DTGVSQNPRHKITKRGQNVTFRCDPISEHNRLYWYRQTLGQGPEFLTYFQNEAQLEKSRLLSDRFSAERPKGSFSTLEIQRTEQGDSAMYLCASSRQGKDTEAFFGQGTRLTVV.

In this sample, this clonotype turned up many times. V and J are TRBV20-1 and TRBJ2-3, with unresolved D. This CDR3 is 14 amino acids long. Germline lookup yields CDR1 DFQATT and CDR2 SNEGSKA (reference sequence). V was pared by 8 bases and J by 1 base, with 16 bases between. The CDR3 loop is CSPTPSRGTDTQYF. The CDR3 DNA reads TGCAGTCCGACCCCCTCAAGGGGCACAGATACGCAGTATTTT.

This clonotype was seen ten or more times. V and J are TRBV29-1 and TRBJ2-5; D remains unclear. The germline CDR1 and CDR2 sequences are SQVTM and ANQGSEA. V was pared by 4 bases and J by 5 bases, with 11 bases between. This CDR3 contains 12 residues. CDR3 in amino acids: CSVGGQDETQYF. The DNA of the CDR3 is TGCAGCGTTGGCGGCCAGGACGAGACCCAGTACTTC.

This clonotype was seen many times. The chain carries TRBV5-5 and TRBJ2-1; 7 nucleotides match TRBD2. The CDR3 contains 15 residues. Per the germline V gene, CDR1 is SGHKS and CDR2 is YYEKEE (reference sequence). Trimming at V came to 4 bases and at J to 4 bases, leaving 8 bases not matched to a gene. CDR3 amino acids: CASSLGEREYNEQFF. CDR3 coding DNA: TGTGCCAGCAGCCTTGGGGAGCGGGAATACAATGAGCAGTTCTTC.

CDR3 residues: CASHASGPDTQYF. The CDR3 bases are TGTGCCAGCCATGCGTCTGGGCCAGATACGCAGTATTTT. The V gene is TRBV18, the J gene TRBJ2-3; D not certain. Germline V gene lookup returns CDR1 KGHSH and CDR2 LQKENI. CDR3 length: 13 amino acids. Trimming pared 8 bases from V and 4 bases from J, leaving 13 bases between.

The CDR3 region is CASSYKSGQGYYEQYF. The CDR3 nucleotides read TGTGCCAGCAGCTATAAATCGGGACAGGGGTACTACGAGCAGTACTTC. The chain combines TRBV14 with TRBJ2-7; 10 bases line up with TRBD1. CDR1 is SGHDN, CDR2 FVKESK, per germline. The CDR3 consists of 16 residues. With 5 bases clipped from V and 3 bases from J, the junction kept 10 bases outside the gene matches.

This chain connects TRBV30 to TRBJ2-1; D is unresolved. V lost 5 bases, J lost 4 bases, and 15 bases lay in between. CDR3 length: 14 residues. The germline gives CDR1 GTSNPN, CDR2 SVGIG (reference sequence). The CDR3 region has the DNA TGTGCCTGGCTGTGGAGTGTTACATACAATGAGCAGTTCTTC. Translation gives CAWLWSVTYNEQFF.

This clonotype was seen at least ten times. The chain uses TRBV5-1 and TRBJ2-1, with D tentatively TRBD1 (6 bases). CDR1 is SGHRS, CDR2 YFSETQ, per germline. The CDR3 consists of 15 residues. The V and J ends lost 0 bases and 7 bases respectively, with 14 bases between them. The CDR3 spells CASSLGASRGNEQFF. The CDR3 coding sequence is TGCGCCAGCAGCTTGGGGGCCTCGAGGGGGAATGAGCAGTTCTTC.

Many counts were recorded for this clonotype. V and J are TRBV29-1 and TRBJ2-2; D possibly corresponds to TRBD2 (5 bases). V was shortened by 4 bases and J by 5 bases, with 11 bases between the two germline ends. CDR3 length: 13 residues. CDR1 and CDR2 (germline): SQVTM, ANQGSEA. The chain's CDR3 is CSVGVAQTGELFF. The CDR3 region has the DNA TGCAGCGTTGGGGTAGCGCAAACCGGGGAGCTGTTTTTT.

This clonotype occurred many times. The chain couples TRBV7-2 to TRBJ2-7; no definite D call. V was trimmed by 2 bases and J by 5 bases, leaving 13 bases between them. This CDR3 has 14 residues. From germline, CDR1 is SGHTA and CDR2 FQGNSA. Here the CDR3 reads CASSLMVGLHEQYV. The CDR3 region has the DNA TGTGCCAGCAGCTTAATGGTCGGGCTCCACGAGCAGTACGTC.

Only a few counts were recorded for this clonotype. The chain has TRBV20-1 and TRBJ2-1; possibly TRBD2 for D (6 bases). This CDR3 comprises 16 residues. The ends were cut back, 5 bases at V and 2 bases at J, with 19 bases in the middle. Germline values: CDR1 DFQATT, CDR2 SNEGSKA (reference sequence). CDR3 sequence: CSAAPLPAGTYNEQFF. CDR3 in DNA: TGCAGTGCTGCCCCTCTCCCGGCGGGAACCTACAATGAGCAGTTCTTC.

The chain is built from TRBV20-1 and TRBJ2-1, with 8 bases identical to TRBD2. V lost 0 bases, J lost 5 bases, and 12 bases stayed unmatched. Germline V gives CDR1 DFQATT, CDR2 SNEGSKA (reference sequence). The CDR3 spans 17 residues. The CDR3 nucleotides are TGCAGTGCTAGAGATCCCGGGCTAGCGGGTCCCCACAATGAGCAGTTCTTC. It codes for CSARDPGLAGPHNEQFF.

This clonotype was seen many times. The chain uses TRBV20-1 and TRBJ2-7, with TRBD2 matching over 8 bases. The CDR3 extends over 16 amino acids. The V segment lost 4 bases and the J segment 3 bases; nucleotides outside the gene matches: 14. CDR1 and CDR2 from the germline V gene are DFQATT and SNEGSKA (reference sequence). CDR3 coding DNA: TGCAGTGCTATTATCCTTAATAGCGGGGCAAACTACGAGCAGTACTTC. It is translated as CSAIILNSGANYEQYF.

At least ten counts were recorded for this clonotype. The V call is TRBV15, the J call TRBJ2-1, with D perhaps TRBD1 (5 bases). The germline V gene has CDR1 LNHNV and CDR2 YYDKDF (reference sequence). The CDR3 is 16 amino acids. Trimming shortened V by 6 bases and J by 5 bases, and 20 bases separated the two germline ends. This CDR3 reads CATRKARTPTHNEQFF. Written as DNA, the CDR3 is TGTGCCACCAGAAAGGCCCGGACACCGACCCACAATGAGCAGTTCTTC.

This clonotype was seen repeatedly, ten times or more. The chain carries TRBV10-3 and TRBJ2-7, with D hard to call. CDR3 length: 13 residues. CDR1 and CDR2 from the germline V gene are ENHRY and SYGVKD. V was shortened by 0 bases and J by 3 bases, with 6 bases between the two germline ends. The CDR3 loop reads CAISESNYYEQYV. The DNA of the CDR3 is TGTGCCATCAGTGAGTCGAATTACTACGAGCAGTACGTC.

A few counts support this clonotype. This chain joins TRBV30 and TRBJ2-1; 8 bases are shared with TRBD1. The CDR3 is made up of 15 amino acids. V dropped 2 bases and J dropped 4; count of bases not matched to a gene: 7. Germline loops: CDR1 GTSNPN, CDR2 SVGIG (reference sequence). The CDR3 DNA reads TGTGCCTGGAGTACCGGGACAGGAAAATACAATGAGCAGTTCTTC. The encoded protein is CAWSTGTGKYNEQFF.

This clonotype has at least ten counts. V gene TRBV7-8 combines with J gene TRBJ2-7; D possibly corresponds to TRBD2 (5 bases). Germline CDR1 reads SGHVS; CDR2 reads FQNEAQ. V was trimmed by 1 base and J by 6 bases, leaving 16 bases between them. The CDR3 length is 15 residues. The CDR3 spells CASSLGGGPGFEQYV. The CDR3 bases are TGTGCCAGCAGCTTAGGGGGTGGCCCGGGGTTCGAGCAGTACGTC.